One and the same sample provided the 30 T cell receptor beta chains below, sequenced in a study of siplizumab effects on memory and regulatory T cells. Produced via immunoSEQ multiplex PCR; TCRdb's table is partial and in-frame only. The sample contains around 100,000 clones, around 90% of which appear only once. The sequencing input was CD4+ T cells sorted from blood. The receptors stem from a human donor in good health. Some clones in this sample may be carry-over from other donors' samples.

The chain combines TRBV28 with TRBJ2-7; the D is unclear. The length of the CDR3 is 15 residues. The germline V and J ends were trimmed by 1 base and 0 bases, with 10 bases remaining between them. Germline V CDR1 and CDR2: MDHEN, SYDVKM. CDR3 coding DNA: TGTGCCAGCAGTTTATCGGCCCTGAGCTCCTACGAGCAGTACTTC. It translates to CASSLSALSSYEQYF.

V and J are TRBV6-4 and TRBJ1-3, with no clear D. Germline CDR1 reads MRHNA; CDR2 reads SNTAGT. The CDR3 sequence is 15 residues long. Trimming removed 5 bases at V and 0 bases at J, with 11 bases between. CDR3 in DNA: TGTGCCAGCAGTCCCCTACCAGGCTCTGGAAACACCATATATTTT. It is translated as CASSPLPGSGNTIYF.

The J gene is TRBJ2-2, the V gene TRBV6-5; 9 nucleotides align to TRBD1. V shed 6 bases, J shed 4 bases, and the junction held 6 bases outside the gene matches. The CDR3 contains 15 residues. Germline CDR1 is MNHEY and CDR2 is SVGAGI. The CDR3 here is CASSRDRVSTGELFF. CDR3 nucleotide sequence: TGTGCCAGCAGCCGGGACAGGGTATCCACCGGGGAGCTGTTTTTT.

This rearrangement joins TRBV10-3 to TRBJ1-3, with D unclear. The V end was cut by 6 bases, the J end by 3 bases, with 12 bases between. Germline V gives CDR1 ENHRY, CDR2 SYGVKD. The CDR3 is 14 amino acids. The CDR3 is CAIRKDLSGNTIYF. As DNA, the CDR3 is TGTGCCATCAGGAAGGACCTAAGTGGAAACACCATATATTTT.

This clone was picked up one time. The chain carries TRBV23-1 and TRBJ2-3; 11 positions match TRBD2. TRBV23-1 is noted as an ORF with a role that remains uncertain. Trimming removed 11 bases from V and 4 bases from J; junction bases left unmatched: 20. This CDR3 has 18 amino acids. The CDR3 sequence: CAGRRRSVAGGPADTQYF. CDR3 DNA: TGCGCCGGAAGAAGAAGGTCGGTAGCGGGAGGGCCGGCAGATACGCAGTATTTT.

This clone was seen just once. The CDR3 loop reads CASSVSGSKNIQYF. The CDR3 DNA sequence: TGTGCCAGCAGCGTTAGCGGATCCAAAAACATTCAGTACTTC. V gene TRBV7-8 combines with J gene TRBJ2-4; TRBD2 is a possible D gene (6 bases). This CDR3 spans 14 amino acids. The V gene lost 5 bases and the J gene lost 2 bases, with 10 bases spanning the gap. The germline gives CDR1 SGHVS, CDR2 FQNEAQ.

The V gene is TRBV6-1, the J gene TRBJ2-2; perhaps TRBD1 as D (6 bases). The germline V gene encodes CDR1 MNHNS and CDR2 SASEGT. The CDR3 loop spans 15 amino acids. The ends were cut back, 5 bases at V and 1 base at J, with 11 bases in the middle. The CDR3 DNA reads as TGTGCCAGCAGTATACGGACAGAGAACACCGGGGAGCTGTTTTTT. It encodes CASSIRTENTGELFF.

This chain uses TRBV5-1 with TRBJ2-1; TRBD1 aligns across 8 bases. Per germline, CDR1 SGHRS and CDR2 YFSETQ. Unmatched junction bases numbered 11, after V lost 0 bases and J lost 0 bases. The CDR3 has 19 amino acids. CDR3 in amino acids: CASSLEATGARSSYNEQFF. CDR3 DNA sequence: TGCGCCAGCAGCTTGGAAGCGACAGGGGCGCGTAGCTCCTACAATGAGCAGTTCTTC. The whole variable domain, filled in from reference TRBV5-1 and TRBJ2-1, reads KAGVTQTPRYLIKTRGQQVTLSCSPISGHRSVSWYQQTPGQGLQFLFEYFSETQRNKGNFPGRFSGRQFSNSRSEMNVSTLELGDSALYLCASSLEATGARSSYNEQFFGPGTRLTVL.

The chain employs TRBV6-5 and TRBJ1-2, with 7 nucleotides matching TRBD1. Trimming at V came to 6 bases and at J to 4 bases, leaving 5 bases not matched to a gene. The CDR3 contains 13 residues. The germline V gene has CDR1 MNHEY and CDR2 SVGAGI. Here the CDR3 DNA reads TGTGCCAGCAGCCGACAGGGTACCTATGGCTACACCTTC. Its protein product is CASSRQGTYGYTF.

This chain links TRBV30 with TRBJ1-2; TRBD1 might be the D (6 bases). The germline CDR1 and CDR2 sequences are GTSNPN and SVGIG (reference sequence). The CDR3 runs 14 residues. Deletions cut 1 base from V and 4 bases from J, with 13 bases between. CDR3 residues: CAWSAAGTSYGYTF. CDR3 in DNA: TGTGCCTGGAGTGCAGCCGGGACAAGCTATGGCTACACCTTC.

The J gene is TRBJ2-7, the V gene TRBV5-4, with D unresolved. The germline V and J ends were trimmed by 0 bases and 6 bases, with 10 bases remaining between them. Germline CDR1 is SGHNT and CDR2 is YYREEE (reference sequence). The length of the CDR3 is 13 residues. This CDR3 reads CASSLVSSAEQYF. In DNA, the CDR3 is TGTGCCAGCAGCTTGGTTTCAAGCGCCGAGCAGTACTTC.

V gene TRBV11-2 combines with J gene TRBJ2-5; 8 nucleotides match TRBD2. This CDR3 comprises 13 residues. V was pared by 4 bases and J by 5 bases, with 3 bases of the junction left unmatched. Germline V gives CDR1 SGHAT, CDR2 FQNNGV. The chain's CDR3 is CASSSTSVETQYF. The CDR3 DNA follows: TGTGCCAGCAGCTCGACTAGCGTCGAGACCCAGTACTTC.

The chain carries TRBV10-3 and TRBJ2-5, with 7 bases matching TRBD1. The CDR3 runs 14 residues. Germline loops: CDR1 ENHRY, CDR2 SYGVKD. With 6 bases clipped from V and 2 bases from J, the junction kept 6 bases outside the gene matches. The CDR3: CAISQTGTQETQYF. CDR3 DNA: TGTGCCATCAGCCAGACAGGGACACAAGAGACCCAGTACTTC.

The chain recombines TRBV6-6 with TRBJ2-1, with 9 bases identical to TRBD1. Germline CDR1 is MNHNY and CDR2 is SVGAGI (reference sequence). V dropped 6 bases and J dropped 4; count of bases not matched to a gene: 7. This CDR3 region has 15 residues. This CDR3 reads CASSDRDRVYNEQFF. In DNA form, the CDR3 reads TGTGCCAGCAGCGACCGGGACAGGGTTTACAATGAGCAGTTCTTC.

J is TRBJ2-1 and V is TRBV6-1; D ambiguous. The germline V gene has CDR1 MNHNS and CDR2 SASEGT. There are 15 residues in the CDR3. V lost 2 bases to trimming and J lost 0 bases, with 8 bases between them. DNA of the CDR3: TGTGCCAGCAGTGAATCCTCGGGCTCCTACAATGAGCAGTTCTTC. Translated: CASSESSGSYNEQFF.

The V call is TRBV5-1, the J call TRBJ2-5; TRBD2 agrees at 16 bases. Matching the DNA end better, TRBJ2-7 makes the J call doubtful. In germline, CDR1 is SGHRS, CDR2 YFSETQ. The length of the CDR3 is 17 residues. The CDR3 region has the DNA TGCGCCAGCAGCTCCGGGACTAGCGGGAGGGCTACCTACGAGCAGTACTTC. Translated, it gives CASSSGTSGRATYEQYF.

The V and J genes are TRBV5-1 and TRBJ2-5; possibly TRBD2 for D (5 bases). The CDR3 has 16 residues. Trimming stripped 0 bases from V and 3 bases from J, with 15 bases between. The germline V gene has CDR1 SGHRS and CDR2 YFSETQ. CDR3 nucleotides: TGCGCCAGCAGCTTGGCTAGCAACTATTATAAAGAGACCCAGTACTTC. It codes for CASSLASNYYKETQYF. Full variable domain (missing parts from reference TRBV5-1 and TRBJ2-5): KAGVTQTPRYLIKTRGQQVTLSCSPISGHRSVSWYQQTPGQGLQFLFEYFSETQRNKGNFPGRFSGRQFSNSRSEMNVSTLELGDSALYLCASSLASNYYKETQYFGPGTRLLVL.

The V call is TRBV15, the J call TRBJ2-5, with 12 bases matching TRBD2. CDR1 and CDR2 from the germline V gene are LNHNV and YYDKDF (reference sequence). This CDR3 has 15 amino acids. Losses at the gene ends were 8 bases for V and 5 bases for J; bases not matched to a gene: 9. CDR3 nucleotides: TGTGCCACCGCTATCCGACTAGCGGGAGTTGAGACCCAGTACTTC. It specifies CATAIRLAGVETQYF.

This chain uses TRBV5-1 with TRBJ1-3; 9 bases line up with TRBD1. The germline CDR1 and CDR2 sequences are SGHRS and YFSETQ. The length of the CDR3 is 17 residues. V shed 3 bases and J 2 bases; nucleotides not matched to a gene: 9. The CDR3 reads CASSSTSGTGTGNTIYF. The CDR3 DNA follows: TGCGCCAGCAGCTCCACATCCGGGACAGGGACTGGAAACACCATATATTTT.

Comments on this clone: The junction departs from the called germline gene at one end, perhaps through a read error. The chain combines TRBV14 with TRBJ2-7, with TRBD1 matching 7 bases. The CDR3 consists of 12 residues. Germline-derived CDR1 and CDR2 are SGHDN and FVKESK. CDR3 region: CASSQGTTWDRF. DNA of the CDR3: TGTGCCAGCAGCCAAGGAACTACTTGGGACAGATTC.

The V gene is TRBV10-3, the J gene TRBJ2-7; D is perhaps TRBD1 (5 bases). Looked up from germline, CDR1 is ENHRY and CDR2 is SYGVKD. The CDR3 runs 11 residues. V lost 8 bases and J 3 bases, leaving 8 bases between the germline ends. CDR3 amino acids: CAIGTGYEQYF. Written as DNA, the CDR3 is TGTGCCATCGGTACAGGCTACGAGCAGTACTTC.

This clone was detected once. The J gene is TRBJ2-5, the V gene TRBV28, with D tentatively TRBD2 (5 bases). The tail of the sequence fits TRBJ2-7 better, so the J call may be wrong. The CDR3 is made up of 12 amino acids. CDR1 is MDHEN, CDR2 SYDVKM, per germline. This chain's CDR3 is CAISGAFDEQYF. Here the CDR3 DNA reads TGTGCTATCAGCGGAGCCTTCGACGAGCAGTACTTC.

The chain joins TRBV2 to TRBJ2-7; D remains unclear. The CDR3 contains 11 residues. The V end was cut by 6 bases, the J end by 5 bases, with 8 bases between. Germline CDR1 and CDR2: SNHLY and FYNNEI. As DNA, the CDR3 is TGTGCCAGCAGCCCTTACGACGAGCAGTACTTC. This encodes CASSPYDEQYF.

This chain links TRBV2 with TRBJ2-1, with TRBD1 matching over 7 bases. This CDR3 has 13 amino acids. The germline V gene has CDR1 SNHLY and CDR2 FYNNEI. The trim removed 6 bases at V and 2 bases at J, leaving 1 base unmatched. CDR3 nucleotides: TGTGCCAGCAGGGGACAGCCCTACAATGAGCAGTTCTTC. Amino acid sequence: CASRGQPYNEQFF.

The V and J genes are TRBV6-5 and TRBJ1-2; 7 nucleotides agree with TRBD1. Germline V gene lookup returns CDR1 MNHEY and CDR2 SVGAGI. The CDR3 sequence is 14 residues long. The junction had 7 bases not matched to a gene; V was cut back by 6 bases and J by 3 bases. CDR3 sequence (DNA): TGTGCCAGCAGCCCCCCCGGGACAGACTATGGCTACACCTTC. Translated: CASSPPGTDYGYTF.

The chain joins TRBV28 to TRBJ1-5, with D tentatively TRBD1 (6 bases). Germline V gene sequence: CDR1 MDHEN, CDR2 SYDVKM. The CDR3 length is 15 residues. Trimming removed 5 bases from V and 2 bases from J, with 13 bases in between. The CDR3 DNA reads TGTGCCAGCAGTCGAAGGGGGACGGGCAATCAGCCCCAGCATTTT. This encodes CASSRRGTGNQPQHF.

V is TRBV11-3 and J is TRBJ2-7; possibly TRBD2 for D (7 bases). The CDR3 contains 14 residues. Deletions cut 5 bases from V and 2 bases from J, with 13 bases between. Germline V gives CDR1 SGHNT, CDR2 YENEEA. CDR3 DNA sequence: TGTGCCAGCAGCGTAGGGGGGGCAACCTACGAGCAGTACTTC. It translates to CASSVGGATYEQYF.

The genes are TRBV11-2 and TRBJ2-7; 11 nucleotides align to TRBD2. This CDR3 is built from 18 residues. V lost 4 bases and J lost 6; bases outside the gene matches: 17. Germline V gives CDR1 SGHAT, CDR2 FQNNGV. Here the CDR3 DNA reads TGTGCCAGCAGCTCCATCAACACCGGTAGCGGGAGGGTCTTCGAGCAGTACTTC. Protein: CASSSINTGSGRVFEQYF.

This chain links TRBV5-1 with TRBJ1-4, with D possibly TRBD1 on 6 matching bases. The V gene lost 5 bases and the J gene lost 2 bases, with 7 bases spanning the gap. The germline CDR1 and CDR2 sequences are SGHRS and YFSETQ. This CDR3 contains 13 residues. CDR3: CASRTGTNEKLFF. CDR3 DNA: TGCGCCAGCAGGACAGGTACTAATGAAAAACTGTTTTTT.

V usage is TRBV4-1 and J usage is TRBJ2-7, with unresolved D. CDR3 length: 13 amino acids. Germline V gene data show CDR1 as MGHRA and CDR2 as YSYEKL. The V end was cut by 0 bases, the J end by 4 bases, with 7 bases between. CDR3 nucleotide sequence: TGCGCCAGCAGCCAAGAAAAGTCGTACGAGCAGTACTTC. Protein product: CASSQEKSYEQYF.